The rows below give T cell receptor beta chains drawn from one sample of a study of beta chain features in type 1 diabetes. Produced via immunoSEQ multiplex PCR; TCRdb's table is partial and in-frame only. The sample yields around 20,000 clones, 55% to 70% seen once. The sample consisted of Tregs from blood. Receptors originate from a man younger than 30 with type 1 diabetes. CDR3s include the opening cysteine and the closing phenylalanine or tryptophan. A D gene is named only where the DNA matches it firmly. Some rows mark clone size as missing; the rest say once, few, many or name a class of expanded clone.

clone_size,j_call,v_call,d_call,cdr3_aa,cdr3_nt
.,TRBJ2-1,TRBV7-9,.,CASSSRAGGNEQFF,TGTGCCAGCAGCTCTCGAGCGGGCGGCAATGAGCAGTTCTTC
.,TRBJ2-6,TRBV2,.,CASSTSGTGSGANVLTF,TGTGCCAGCAGTACAAGCGGAACAGGGTCCGGGGCCAACGTCCTGACTTTC
once,TRBJ2-7,TRBV28,.,CASSSLAGLTYEQYF,TGTGCCAGCAGTTCCCTGGCGGGATTGACCTACGAGCAGTACTTC
.,TRBJ2-6,TRBV2,TRBD1,CASSGDRGTSGANVLTF,TGTGCCAGCAGTGGGGACAGGGGAACCTCTGGGGCCAACGTCCTGACTTTC
few,TRBJ1-2,TRBV10-1,TRBD1,CASRGQGLWDGYTF,TGCGCCAGCAGAGGACAGGGACTTTGGGATGGCTACACCTTC
.,TRBJ2-7,TRBV29-1,.,CSCLASGWGRGEQYF,TGCAGTTGTCTTGCGAGCGGGTGGGGACGTGGCGAGCAGTACTTC
.,TRBJ1-4,TRBV28,.,CASSFLGRGKNEKLFF,TGTGCCAGCAGTTTTTTAGGGAGGGGAAAGAATGAAAAACTGTTTTTT
.,TRBJ1-1,TRBV10-3,.,CAIRGLLNTEAFF,TGTGCCATCAGGGGACTACTGAACACTGAAGCTTTCTTT
.,TRBJ1-3,TRBV19,TRBD1,CASSADRGRRNTIYF,TGTGCCAGTAGTGCCGACAGGGGGCGAAGAAACACCATATATTTT
.,TRBJ1-2,TRBV20-1,TRBD1,CSASGQYGYTF,TGCAGTGCTTCGGGACAGTATGGCTACACCTTC
.,TRBJ2-3,TRBV5-5,TRBD2,CASSLMPAGISTDTQYF,TGTGCCAGCAGCTTGATGCCAGCGGGGATTTCGACAGATACGCAGTATTTT
.,TRBJ2-3,TRBV12-2,.,CASRLGQGANTDTQYF,TGTGCAAGTCGCTTAGGCCAGGGGGCTAACACAGATACGCAGTATTTT
.,TRBJ2-7,TRBV5-1,TRBD2,CASSLAAGGPSSYEQYF,TGCGCCAGCAGCTTGGCAGCGGGAGGGCCGAGCTCCTACGAGCAGTACTTC
once,TRBJ1-1,TRBV7-2,.,CASSSGIGTEAFF,TGTGCCAGCAGTTCTGGTATCGGCACTGAAGCTTTCTTT
.,TRBJ2-5,TRBV18,.,CASSPQGTQETQYF,TGTGCCAGCTCCCCCCAGGGAACCCAAGAGACCCAGTACTTC
few,TRBJ2-1,TRBV7-9,TRBD2,CASSFGTSGQGIPYNEQFF,TGTGCCAGCAGCTTCGGGACTAGCGGACAAGGGATCCCCTACAATGAGCAGTTCTTC
few,TRBJ2-3,TRBV7-9,TRBD1,CASSAGQGSVRDTQYF,TGTGCCAGCAGCGCTGGACAGGGGTCGGTTCGAGATACGCAGTATTTT
.,TRBJ2-1,TRBV15,TRBD2,CATSRDSGSYNEQFF,TGTGCCACCAGCAGAGATAGCGGGAGTTACAATGAGCAGTTCTTC
.,TRBJ2-1,TRBV23-1,.,CASSCSRSGHYESSYNEQFF,TGCGCCAGCAGTTGCTCCCGGTCGGGACACTATGAGAGCTCCTACAATGAGCAGTTCTTC
.,TRBJ1-1,TRBV10-2,.,CASSEWGDTEAFF,TGCGCCAGCAGTGAGTGGGGGGACACTGAAGCTTTCTTT
.,TRBJ2-7,TRBV29-1,.,CSVKPGLSYEQYF,TGCAGCGTTAAACCGGGTCTCTCCTACGAGCAGTACTTC
few,TRBJ2-1,TRBV7-2,TRBD2,CASSLAGLVNEQFF,TGTGCCAGCAGCTTAGCAGGACTAGTAAATGAGCAGTTCTTC
.,TRBJ2-2,TRBV6-1,TRBD2,CASSEQLAGVTGELFF,TGTGCCAGCAGTGAACAACTAGCGGGAGTCACCGGGGAGCTGTTTTTT
.,TRBJ1-2,TRBV5-1,TRBD1,CASSSRTGSGYTF,TGCGCCAGCAGCTCTCGGACAGGGTCGGGCTACACCTTC